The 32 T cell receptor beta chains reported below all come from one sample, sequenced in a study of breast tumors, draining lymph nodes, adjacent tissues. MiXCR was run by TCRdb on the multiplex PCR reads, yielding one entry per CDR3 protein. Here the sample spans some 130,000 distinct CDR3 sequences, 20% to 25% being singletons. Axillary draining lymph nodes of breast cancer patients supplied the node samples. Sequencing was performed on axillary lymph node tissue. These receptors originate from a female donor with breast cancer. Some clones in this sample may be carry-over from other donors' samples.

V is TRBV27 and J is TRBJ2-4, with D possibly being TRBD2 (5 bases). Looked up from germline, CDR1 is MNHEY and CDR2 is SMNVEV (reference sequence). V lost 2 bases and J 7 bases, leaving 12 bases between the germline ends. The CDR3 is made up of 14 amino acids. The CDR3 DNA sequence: TGTGCCAGCAGTTTACGGGGTCAGCGGAACATTCAGTACTTC. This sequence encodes CASSLRGQRNIQYF.

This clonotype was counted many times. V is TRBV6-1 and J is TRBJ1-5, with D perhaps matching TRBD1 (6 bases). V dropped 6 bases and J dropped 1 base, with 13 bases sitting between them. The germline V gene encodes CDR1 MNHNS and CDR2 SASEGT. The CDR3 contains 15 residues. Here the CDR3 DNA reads TGTGCCAGCAGAGACAGGTTAGGGAGCAATCAGCCCCAGCATTTT. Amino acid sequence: CASRDRLGSNQPQHF.

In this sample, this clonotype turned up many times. CDR3 loop: CASGGSRLASEQYF. CDR3 in DNA: TGTGCCAGTGGAGGATCAAGGCTGGCTAGCGAGCAGTACTTC. The chain combines TRBV2 with TRBJ2-7; possibly TRBD2 for D (5 bases). The ends were cut back, 9 bases at V and 6 bases at J, with 21 bases in the middle. Per the germline V gene, CDR1 is SNHLY and CDR2 is FYNNEI. The CDR3 is 14 amino acids.

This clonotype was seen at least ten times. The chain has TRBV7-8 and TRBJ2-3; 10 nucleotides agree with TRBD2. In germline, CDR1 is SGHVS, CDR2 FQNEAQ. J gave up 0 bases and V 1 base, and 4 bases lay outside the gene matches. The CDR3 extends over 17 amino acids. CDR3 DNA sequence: TGTGCCAGCAGCTTAGGGACTAGCGGAGCTAGCACAGATACGCAGTATTTT. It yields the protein CASSLGTSGASTDTQYF.

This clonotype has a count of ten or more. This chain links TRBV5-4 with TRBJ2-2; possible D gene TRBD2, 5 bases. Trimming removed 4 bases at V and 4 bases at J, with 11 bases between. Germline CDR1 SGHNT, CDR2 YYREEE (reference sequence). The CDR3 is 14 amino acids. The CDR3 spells CASSPGSSTGELFF. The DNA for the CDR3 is TGTGCCAGCAGCCCGGGATCGAGCACCGGGGAGCTGTTTTTT.

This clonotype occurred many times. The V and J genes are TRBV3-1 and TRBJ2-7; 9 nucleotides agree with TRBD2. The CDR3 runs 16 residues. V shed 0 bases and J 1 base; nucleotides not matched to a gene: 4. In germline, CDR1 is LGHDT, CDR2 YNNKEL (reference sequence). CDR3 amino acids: CASSQDLAGASYEQYF. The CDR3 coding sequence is TGTGCCAGCAGCCAAGACTTAGCGGGAGCGTCCTACGAGCAGTACTTC.

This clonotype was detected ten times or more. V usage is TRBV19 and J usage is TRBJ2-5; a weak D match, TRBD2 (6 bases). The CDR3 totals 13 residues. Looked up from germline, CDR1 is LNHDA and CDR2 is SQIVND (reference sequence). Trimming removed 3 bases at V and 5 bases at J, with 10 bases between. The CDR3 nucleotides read TGTGCCAGTAGTATTGGGGGGAGGGAGACCCAGTACTTC. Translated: CASSIGGRETQYF. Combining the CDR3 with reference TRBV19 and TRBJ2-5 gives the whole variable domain DGGITQSPKYLFRKEGQNVTLSCEQNLNHDAMYWYRQDPGQGLRLIYYSQIVNDFQKGDIAEGYSVSREKKESFPLTVTSAQKNPTAFYLCASSIGGRETQYFGPGTRLLVL.

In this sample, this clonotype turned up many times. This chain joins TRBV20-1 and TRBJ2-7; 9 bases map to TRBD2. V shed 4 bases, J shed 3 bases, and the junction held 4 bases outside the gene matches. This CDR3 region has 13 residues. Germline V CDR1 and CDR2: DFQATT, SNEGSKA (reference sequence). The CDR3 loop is CSATSGADYEQYF. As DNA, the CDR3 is TGCAGTGCTACTAGCGGGGCGGACTACGAGCAGTACTTC.

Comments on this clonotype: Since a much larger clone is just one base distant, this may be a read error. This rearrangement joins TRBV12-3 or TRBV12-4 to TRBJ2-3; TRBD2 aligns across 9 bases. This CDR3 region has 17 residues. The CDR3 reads CASSFLAGDISTDTRYF. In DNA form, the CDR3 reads TGTGCCAGCAGTTTCTTAGCGGGGGATATTAGCACAGATACGCGGTATTTT.

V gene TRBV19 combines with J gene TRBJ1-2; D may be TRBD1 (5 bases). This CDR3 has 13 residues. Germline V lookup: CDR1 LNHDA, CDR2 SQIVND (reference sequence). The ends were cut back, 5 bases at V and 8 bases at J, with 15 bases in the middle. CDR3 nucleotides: TGTGCCAGTAGTGCGCTCATCAGGGACGGCTACACCTTC. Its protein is CASSALIRDGYTF.

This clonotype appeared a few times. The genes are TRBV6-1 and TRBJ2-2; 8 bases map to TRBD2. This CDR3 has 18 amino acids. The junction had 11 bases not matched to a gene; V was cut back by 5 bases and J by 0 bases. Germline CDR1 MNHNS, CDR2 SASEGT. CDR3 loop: CASSTMSAGGANTGELFF. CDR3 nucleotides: TGTGCCAGCAGTACCATGTCGGCGGGAGGCGCGAACACCGGGGAGCTGTTTTTT.

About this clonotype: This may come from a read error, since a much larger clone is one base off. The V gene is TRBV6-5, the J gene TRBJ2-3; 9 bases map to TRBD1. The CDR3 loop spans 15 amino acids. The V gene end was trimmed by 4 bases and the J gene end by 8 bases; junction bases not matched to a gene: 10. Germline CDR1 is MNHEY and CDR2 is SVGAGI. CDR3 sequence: CASSFSGTGIGTQYF. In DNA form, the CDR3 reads TGTGCCAGCAGTTTTTCCGGGACAGGGATAGGTACGCAGTATTTT.

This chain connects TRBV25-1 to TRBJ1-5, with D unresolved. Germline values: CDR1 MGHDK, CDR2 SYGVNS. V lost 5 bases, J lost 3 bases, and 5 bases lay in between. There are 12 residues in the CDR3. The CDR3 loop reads CASSWSNQPQHF. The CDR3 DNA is TGTGCCAGCAGTTGGTCCAATCAGCCCCAGCATTTT.

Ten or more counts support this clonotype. The CDR3 sequence: CASSPDGFRSYEQYF. DNA for the CDR3: TGTGCCAGCAGTCCAGACGGGTTCCGCTCCTACGAGCAGTACTTC. The chain recombines TRBV28 with TRBJ2-7; D unclear. Germline assignment: CDR1 MDHEN and CDR2 SYDVKM. The CDR3 is 15 residues long. Trimming shortened V by 5 bases and J by 0 bases, and 14 bases separated the two germline ends.

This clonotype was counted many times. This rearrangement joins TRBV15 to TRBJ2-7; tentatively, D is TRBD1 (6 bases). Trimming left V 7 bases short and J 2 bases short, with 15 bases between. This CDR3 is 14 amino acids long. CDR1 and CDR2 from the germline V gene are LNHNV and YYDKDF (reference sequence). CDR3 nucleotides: TGTGCCACCAAGGACAGCACTTTACCCTACGAGCAGTACTTC. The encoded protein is CATKDSTLPYEQYF. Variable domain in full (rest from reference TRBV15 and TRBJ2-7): DAMVIQNPRYQVTQFGKPVTLSCSQTLNHNVMYWYQQKSSQAPKLLFHYYDKDFNNEADTPDNFQSRRPNTSFCFLDIRSPGLGDTAMYLCATKDSTLPYEQYFGPGTRLTVT.

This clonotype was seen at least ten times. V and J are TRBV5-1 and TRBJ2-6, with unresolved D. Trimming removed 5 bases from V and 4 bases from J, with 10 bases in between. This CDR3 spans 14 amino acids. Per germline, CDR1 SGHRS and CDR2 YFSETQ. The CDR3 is CASSSVRGANVLTF. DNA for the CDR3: TGCGCCAGCAGTTCCGTGAGGGGGGCCAACGTCCTGACTTTC.

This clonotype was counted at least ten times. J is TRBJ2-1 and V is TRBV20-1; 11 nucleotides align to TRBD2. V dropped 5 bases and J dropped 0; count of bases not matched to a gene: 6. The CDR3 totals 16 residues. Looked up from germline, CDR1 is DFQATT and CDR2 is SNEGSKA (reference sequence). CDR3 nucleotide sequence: TGCAGTGCTGACGGACTAGCGGGCTTCTCCTACAATGAGCAGTTCTTC. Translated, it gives CSADGLAGFSYNEQFF.

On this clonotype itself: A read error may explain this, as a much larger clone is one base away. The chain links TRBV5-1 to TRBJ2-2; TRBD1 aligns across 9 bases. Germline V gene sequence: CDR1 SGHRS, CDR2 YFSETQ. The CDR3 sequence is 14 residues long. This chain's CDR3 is CASTRDRVDGGLFF. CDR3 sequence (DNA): TGCGCCAGTACCCGGGACAGGGTAGACGGGGGGCTGTTTTTT.

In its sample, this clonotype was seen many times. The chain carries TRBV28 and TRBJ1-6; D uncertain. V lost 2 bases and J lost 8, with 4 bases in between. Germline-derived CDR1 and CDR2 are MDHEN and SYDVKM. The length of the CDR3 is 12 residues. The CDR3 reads CASSLRDSPLHF. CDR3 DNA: TGTGCCAGCAGTTTAAGGGATTCACCCCTCCACTTT. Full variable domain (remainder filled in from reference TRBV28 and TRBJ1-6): DVKVTQSSRYLVKRTGEKVFLECVQDMDHENMFWYRQDPGLGLRLIYFSYDVKMKEKGDIPEGYSVSREKKERFSLILESASTNQTSMYLCASSLRDSPLHFGNGTRLTVT.

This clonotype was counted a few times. The CDR3 nucleotides are TGTGCCAGCAGCCGGGACTTTTCGACTTCCTACAATGAGCAGTTCTTC. This gives the protein CASSRDFSTSYNEQFF. V usage is TRBV11-1 and J usage is TRBJ2-1, with D possibly matching TRBD2 (6 bases). Germline loops: CDR1 SGHAT, CDR2 FQDESV (reference sequence). V lost 5 bases to trimming and J lost 1 base, with 15 bases between them. This CDR3 is built from 16 residues.

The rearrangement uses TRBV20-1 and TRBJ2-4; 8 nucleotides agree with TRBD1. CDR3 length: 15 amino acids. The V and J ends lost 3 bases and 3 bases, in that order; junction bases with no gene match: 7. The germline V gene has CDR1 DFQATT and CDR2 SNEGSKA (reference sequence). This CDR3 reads CSASSRGPGKNIQYF. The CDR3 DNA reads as TGCAGTGCTAGCTCCAGGGGGCCCGGCAAAAACATTCAGTACTTC.

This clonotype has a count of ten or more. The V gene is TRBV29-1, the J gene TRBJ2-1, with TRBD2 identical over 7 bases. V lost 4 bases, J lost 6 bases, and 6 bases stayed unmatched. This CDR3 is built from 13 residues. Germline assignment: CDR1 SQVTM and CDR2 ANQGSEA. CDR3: CSVVGRGGNEQFF. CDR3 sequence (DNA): TGCAGCGTTGTGGGGAGGGGAGGCAATGAGCAGTTCTTC.

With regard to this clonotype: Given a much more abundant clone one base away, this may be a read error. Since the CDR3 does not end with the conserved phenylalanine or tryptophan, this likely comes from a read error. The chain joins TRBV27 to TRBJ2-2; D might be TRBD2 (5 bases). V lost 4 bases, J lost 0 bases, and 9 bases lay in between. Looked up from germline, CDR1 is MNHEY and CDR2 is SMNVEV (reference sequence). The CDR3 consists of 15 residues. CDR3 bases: TGTGCCAGCAGTTATCGGCGGGCGAACACCGGGGAGCTGTTTGTT. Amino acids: CASSYRRANTGELFV.

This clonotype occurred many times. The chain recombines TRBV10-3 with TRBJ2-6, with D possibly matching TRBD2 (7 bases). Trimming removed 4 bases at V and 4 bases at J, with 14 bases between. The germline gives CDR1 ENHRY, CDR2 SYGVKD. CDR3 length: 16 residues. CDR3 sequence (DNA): TGTGCCATCAGTGCAGTCGGGGGGCGCGGGGCCAACGTCCTGACTTTC. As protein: CAISAVGGRGANVLTF.

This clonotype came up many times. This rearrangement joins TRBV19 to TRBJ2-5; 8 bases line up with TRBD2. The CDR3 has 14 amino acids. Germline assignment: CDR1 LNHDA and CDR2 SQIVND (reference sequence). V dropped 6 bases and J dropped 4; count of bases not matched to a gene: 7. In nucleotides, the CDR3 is TGTGCCAGTAGCCACGGCAGCGGGGGAGAGACCCAGTACTTC. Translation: CASSHGSGGETQYF.

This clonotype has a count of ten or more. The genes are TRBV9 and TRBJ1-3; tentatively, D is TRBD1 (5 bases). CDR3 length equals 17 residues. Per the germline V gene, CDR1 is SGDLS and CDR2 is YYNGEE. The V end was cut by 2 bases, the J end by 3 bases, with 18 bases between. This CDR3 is CASSVDSRVGRGNTIYF. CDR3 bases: TGTGCCAGCAGCGTCGACTCTAGGGTGGGGCGTGGAAACACCATATATTTT. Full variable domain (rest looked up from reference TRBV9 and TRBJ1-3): DSGVTQTPKHLITATGQRVTLRCSPRSGDLSVYWYQQSLDQGLQFLIQYYNGEERAKGNILERFSAQQFPDLHSELNLSSLELGDSALYFCASSVDSRVGRGNTIYFGEGSWLTVV.

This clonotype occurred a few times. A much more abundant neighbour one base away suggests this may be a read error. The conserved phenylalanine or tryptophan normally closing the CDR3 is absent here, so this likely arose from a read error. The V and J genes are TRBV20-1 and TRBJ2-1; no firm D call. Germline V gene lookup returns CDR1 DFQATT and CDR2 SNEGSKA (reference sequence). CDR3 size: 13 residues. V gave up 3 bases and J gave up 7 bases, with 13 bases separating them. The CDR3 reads CSARFRTGNEQFL. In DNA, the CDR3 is TGCAGTGCTAGGTTCCGCACCGGGAATGAGCAGTTCCTC.

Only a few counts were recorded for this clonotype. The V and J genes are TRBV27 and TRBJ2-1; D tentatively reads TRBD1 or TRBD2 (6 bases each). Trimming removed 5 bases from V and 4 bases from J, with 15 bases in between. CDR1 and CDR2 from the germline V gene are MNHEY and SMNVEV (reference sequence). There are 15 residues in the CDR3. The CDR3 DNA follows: TGTGCCAGCAGTATTAGCGGAAGGGGGTACAATGAGCAGTTCTTC. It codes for CASSISGRGYNEQFF.

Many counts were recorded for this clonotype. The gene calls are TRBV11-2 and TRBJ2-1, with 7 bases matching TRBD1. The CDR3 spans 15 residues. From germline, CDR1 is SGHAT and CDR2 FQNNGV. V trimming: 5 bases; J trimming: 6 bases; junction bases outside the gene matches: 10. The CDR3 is CASSLSGTEGNEQFF. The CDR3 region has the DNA TGTGCCAGCAGCCTTTCCGGGACAGAAGGCAATGAGCAGTTCTTC.

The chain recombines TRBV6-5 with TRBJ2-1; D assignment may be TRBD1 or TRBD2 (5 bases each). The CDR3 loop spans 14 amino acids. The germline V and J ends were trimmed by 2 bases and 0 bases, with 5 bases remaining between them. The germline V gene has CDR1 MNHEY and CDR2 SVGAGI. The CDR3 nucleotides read TGTGCCAGCAGTTACGGGACCTCCTACAATGAGCAGTTCTTC. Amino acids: CASSYGTSYNEQFF.

The CDR3 DNA reads TGTGCCAGCAGTTACATGGGGGAATCAGATACGCAGTATTTT. Its translation is CASSYMGESDTQYF. The chain couples TRBV12-3 or TRBV12-4 to TRBJ2-3; D tentatively fits TRBD1 or TRBD2 (5 bases each). The length of the CDR3 is 14 residues. The ends were cut back, 4 bases at V and 4 bases at J, with 12 bases in the middle.

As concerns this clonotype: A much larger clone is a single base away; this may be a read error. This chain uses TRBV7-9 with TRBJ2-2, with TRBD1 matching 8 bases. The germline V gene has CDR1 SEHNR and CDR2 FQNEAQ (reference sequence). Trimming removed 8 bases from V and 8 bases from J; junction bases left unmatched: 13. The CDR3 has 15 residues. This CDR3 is CASSLGQAQIGELFF. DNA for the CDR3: TGTGCCAGCTCACTGGGACAGGCCCAGATAGGGGAGCTGTTTTTT.